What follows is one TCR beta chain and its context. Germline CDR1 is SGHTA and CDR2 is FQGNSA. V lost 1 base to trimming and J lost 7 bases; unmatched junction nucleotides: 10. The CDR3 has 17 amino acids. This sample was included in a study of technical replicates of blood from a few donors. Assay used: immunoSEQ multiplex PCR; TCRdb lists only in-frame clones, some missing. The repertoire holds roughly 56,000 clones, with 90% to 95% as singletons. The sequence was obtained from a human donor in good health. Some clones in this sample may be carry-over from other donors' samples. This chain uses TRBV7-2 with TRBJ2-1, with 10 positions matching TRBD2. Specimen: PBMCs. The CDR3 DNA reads TGTGCCAGCAGCTTAGGGGCTAGCGGGGGAGATTGGAATGAGCAGTTCTTC. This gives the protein CASSLGASGGDWNEQFF.